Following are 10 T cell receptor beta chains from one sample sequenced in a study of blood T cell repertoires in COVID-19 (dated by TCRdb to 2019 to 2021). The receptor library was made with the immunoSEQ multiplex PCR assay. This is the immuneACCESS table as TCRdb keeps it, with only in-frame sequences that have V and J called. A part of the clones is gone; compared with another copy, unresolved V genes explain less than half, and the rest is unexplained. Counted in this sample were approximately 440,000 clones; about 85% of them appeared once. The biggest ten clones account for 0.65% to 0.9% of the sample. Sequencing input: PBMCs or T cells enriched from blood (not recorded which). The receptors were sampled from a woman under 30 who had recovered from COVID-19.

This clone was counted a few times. CDR3 residues: CASSLPPPGLAGGRGTQYF. In DNA form, the CDR3 reads TGTGCCAGCAGTTTACCGCCCCCGGGACTAGCGGGGGGGCGTGGTACGCAGTATTTT. This sequence joins TRBV7-8 and TRBJ2-3; 16 bases align to TRBD2. The junction had 17 bases not matched to a gene; V was cut back by 6 bases and J by 8 bases. The germline CDR1 and CDR2 sequences are SGHVS and FQNEAQ. CDR3 size: 19 residues.

CDR3 protein: CASFGQSLNYGYTF. The CDR3 bases are TGTGCCAGCTTTGGACAGTCCTTGAACTATGGCTACACCTTC. This chain joins TRBV7-2 and TRBJ1-2; the D gene is possibly TRBD1 (6 bases). Trimming pared 8 bases from V and 2 bases from J, leaving 15 bases between. The CDR3 has 14 residues. CDR1 is SGHTA, CDR2 FQGNSA, per germline.

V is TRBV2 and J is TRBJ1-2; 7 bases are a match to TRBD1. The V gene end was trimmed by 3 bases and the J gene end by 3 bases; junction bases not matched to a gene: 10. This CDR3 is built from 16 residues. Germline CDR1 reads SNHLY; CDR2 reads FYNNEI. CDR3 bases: TGTGCCAGCAGTGACCCCGGGACAGACATATACTATGGCTACACCTTC. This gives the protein CASSDPGTDIYYGYTF.

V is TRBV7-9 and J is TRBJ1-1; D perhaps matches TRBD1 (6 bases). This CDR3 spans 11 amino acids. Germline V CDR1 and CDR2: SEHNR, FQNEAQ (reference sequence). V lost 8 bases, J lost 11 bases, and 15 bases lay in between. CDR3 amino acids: CASARGLEAFF. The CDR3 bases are TGTGCCAGCGCCAGGGGACTGGAGGCTTTCTTT.

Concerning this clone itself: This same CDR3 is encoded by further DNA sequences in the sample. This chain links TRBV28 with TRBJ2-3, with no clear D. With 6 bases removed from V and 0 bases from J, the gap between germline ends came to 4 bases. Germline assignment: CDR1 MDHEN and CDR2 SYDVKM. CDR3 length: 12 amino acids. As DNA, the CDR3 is TGTGCCAGCAGCCCTAGCACAGATACGCAGTATTTT. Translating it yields CASSPSTDTQYF. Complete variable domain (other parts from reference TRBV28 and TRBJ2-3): DVKVTQSSRYLVKRTGEKVFLECVQDMDHENMFWYRQDPGLGLRLIYFSYDVKMKEKGDIPEGYSVSREKKERFSLILESASTNQTSMYLCASSPSTDTQYFGPGTRLTVL.

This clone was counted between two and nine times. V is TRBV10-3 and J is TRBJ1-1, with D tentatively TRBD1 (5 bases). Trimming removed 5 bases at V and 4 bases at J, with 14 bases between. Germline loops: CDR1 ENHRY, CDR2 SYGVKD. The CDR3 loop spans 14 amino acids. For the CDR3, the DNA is TGTGCCATCAGTACGCAGGGACTAGGCACTGAAGCTTTCTTT. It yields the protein CAISTQGLGTEAFF.

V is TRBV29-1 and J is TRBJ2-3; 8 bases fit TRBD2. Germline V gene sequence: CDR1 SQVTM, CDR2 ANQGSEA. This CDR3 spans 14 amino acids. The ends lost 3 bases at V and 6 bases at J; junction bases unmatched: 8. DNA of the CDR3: TGCAGCGTTGAGCTAGCGGGTCAACGGGATACGCAGTATTTT. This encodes CSVELAGQRDTQYF.

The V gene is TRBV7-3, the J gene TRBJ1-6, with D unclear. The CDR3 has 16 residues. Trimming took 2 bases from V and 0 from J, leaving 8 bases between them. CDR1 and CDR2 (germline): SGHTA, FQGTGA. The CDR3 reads CASSLYGSSYNSPLHF. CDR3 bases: TGTGCCAGCAGCTTATACGGGAGCTCCTATAATTCACCCCTCCACTTT.

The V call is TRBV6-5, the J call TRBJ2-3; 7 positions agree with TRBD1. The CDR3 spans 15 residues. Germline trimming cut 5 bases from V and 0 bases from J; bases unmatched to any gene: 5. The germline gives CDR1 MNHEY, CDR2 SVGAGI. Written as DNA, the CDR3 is TGTGCCAGCAGTCGGGACAGAGTTAGCACAGATACGCAGTATTTT. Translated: CASSRDRVSTDTQYF.

In DNA form, the CDR3 reads TGCGCCAGCAGCCTGGGCAGTAGCGGGTACGAGCAGTACTTC. Encoded protein: CASSLGSSGYEQYF. The chain combines TRBV5-1 with TRBJ2-7, with 7 bases aligning to TRBD2. Germline V gene lookup returns CDR1 SGHRS and CDR2 YFSETQ. The ends lost 4 bases at V and 4 bases at J; junction bases unmatched: 8. The CDR3 loop spans 14 amino acids.